The T cell receptor beta chain under discussion was sequenced for a study of blood T cell repertoires in COVID-19. The data were produced by immunoSEQ multiplex PCR, yet TCRdb's version contains in-frame clones alone and is incomplete. The sample lists 80,000 or so clones; around 90% were seen once. CDR1 MNHEY and CDR2 SVGAGI come from the germline V gene. The CDR3 has 12 amino acids. V gave up 4 bases and J gave up 4 bases, with 8 bases separating them. The sample consisted of peripheral blood. The receptor was isolated from a man aged 45-65 years with acute or convalescent COVID-19. V usage is TRBV6-5 and J usage is TRBJ2-7, with D unclear. The CDR3 bases are TGTGCCAGCAGTTCTACTCGATACGAGCAGTACTTC. This codes for CASSSTRYEQYF.